The T cell receptor (beta chain) under discussion was sequenced for a study of a mutant IDH1 vaccine in newly diagnosed glioma. Across the study: Treated patients, averaging about 40 years, were 62.5% male and around 40% female.

Trimming took 4 bases from V and 2 from J; bases not matched to a gene: 1. CDR1 is SNHLY and CDR2 is FYNNEI in the germline V gene. CDR3 length equals 13 residues. This table comes from immunoSEQ multiplex PCR, and its TCRdb copy is limited to in-frame clones, with some not included. The sample holds about 27,000 clones, more than 65% seen once. Documented time point: week 35, safety follow-up. Each dose delivered 300 ug of mutant IDH1 20-mer peptide subcutaneously with imiquimod. In weeks 1, 3, 5, 7, 11, 15, 19 and 23, patients were immunized, eight times in all. The study, taken as a whole, reports: There seemed to be no relation between pseudoprogression and changes in top peripheral T cell clonotypes. Of all patients, 93.3% showed vaccine-induced immune responses.

This clone was seen once. Its antigen is not identified. V usage is TRBV2 and J usage is TRBJ2-5; 7 bases are shared with TRBD2. The sample in question was PBMCs, obtained from a glioma patient whose treatment included an IDH1 peptide vaccine. This TCR was recovered from a man in his fifties with glioma. The CDR3: CASSGLAQETQYF. The CDR3 DNA sequence: TGTGCCAGCAGTGGACTAGCACAAGAGACCCAGTACTTC.